This T cell receptor beta chain was sequenced for a study of T cells in Graves' hyperthyroidism and ophthalmopathy. This CDR3 has 15 amino acids. Germline V gene lookup returns CDR1 SGDLS and CDR2 YYNGEE. Trimming pared 0 bases from V and 2 bases from J, leaving 10 bases between. Researchers took RNA transcripts and amplified the TCR beta CDR3 regions from them. HTBI primers were the set used in a first-round RT-PCR of the TCR CDR3. Via MiXCR, TCRdb re-called the multiplex PCR reads, giving one row per CDR3 protein. This sample has roughly 380,000 distinct CDR3 sequences, with roughly 13% found just once. This clonotype was detected a few times.

The specimen sequenced was blood. The TCR comes from a man aged 25 to 40 with Graves' hyperthyroidism that later progressed to Graves' ophthalmopathy. J is TRBJ2-3 and V is TRBV9, with D possibly TRBD2 on 7 matching bases. CDR3 coding DNA: TGTGCCAGCAGCGTAGCGGGGGGCATCACAGATACGCAGTATTTT. Translating it yields CASSVAGGITDTQYF.